What follows are 26 T cell receptor beta chains derived from one specimen sequenced in a study of blood T cells in healthy people across ages. A second about 7 to 12 cycle PCR used barcoded and J-beta primers. Using its own MiXCR run on the 5' RACE reads, TCRdb lists one record per CDR3 protein. Of over 1.5 million distinct CDR3 sequences listed, less than 50% were seen once; the top ten hold roughly 2.1%. Input material: blood. Every receptor here comes from a woman in her forties in good health.

The J gene is TRBJ2-7, the V gene TRBV5-1, with TRBD2 matching 9 bases. The CDR3 sequence is 15 residues long. The germline CDR1 and CDR2 sequences are SGHRS and YFSETQ. V gave up 5 bases and J gave up 2 bases; unmatched junction bases: 8. The CDR3 DNA follows: TGCGCCAGCAGGTTTGCGGGACTAGCCACCTACGAGCAGTACTTC. Protein product: CASRFAGLATYEQYF.

V is TRBV4-1 and J is TRBJ2-6; no clear D gene. Germline V gene lookup returns CDR1 MGHRA and CDR2 YSYEKL. The CDR3 totals 13 residues. Trimming took off 7 bases at V and 3 bases at J, with 7 bases between the two ends. DNA for the CDR3: TGCGCCAGCAAGTCGGTTGGGGCCAACGTCCTGACTTTC. It specifies CASKSVGANVLTF.

The chain combines TRBV20-1 with TRBJ1-5; D ambiguous. The germline CDR1 and CDR2 sequences are DFQATT and SNEGSKA (reference sequence). Trimming removed 4 bases at V and 0 bases at J, with 10 bases between. The CDR3 is 14 amino acids. CDR3 bases: TGCAGTGCTAAAAGTAGGGTTAGCAATCAGCCCCAGCATTTT. Its translation: CSAKSRVSNQPQHF.

There are a few counts of this clonotype. This rearrangement joins TRBV2 to TRBJ2-1, with unresolved D. This CDR3 is built from 13 residues. Germline V lookup: CDR1 SNHLY, CDR2 FYNNEI. The V end lost 7 bases, the J end lost 7 bases, and 14 bases lay between the germline ends. The CDR3 DNA follows: TGTGCCAGCAATGTTTTATTAGGAAATGAGCAGTTCTTC. This sequence encodes CASNVLLGNEQFF. Filled out from reference TRBV2 and TRBJ2-1, the complete variable domain reads EPEVTQTPSHQVTQMGQEVILRCVPISNHLYFYWYRQILGQKVEFLVSFYNNEISEKSEIFDDQFSVERPDGSNFTLKIRSTKLEDSAMYFCASNVLLGNEQFFGPGTRLTVL.

The sample holds a few counts of this clonotype. The gene calls are TRBV12-3 or TRBV12-4 and TRBJ2-2; 11 bases map to TRBD2. Trimming removed 7 bases from V and 0 bases from J; junction bases left unmatched: 7. The CDR3 runs 17 residues. In DNA, the CDR3 is TGTGCCAGCATCCTAGCGGGGGGCCTCGCGAACACCGGGGAGCTGTTTTTT. Protein product: CASILAGGLANTGELFF.

The chain combines TRBV7-2 with TRBJ2-4; D is possibly TRBD2 (5 bases). Germline assignment: CDR1 SGHTA and CDR2 FQGNSA. V was trimmed by 3 bases and J by 8 bases, leaving 11 bases between them. CDR3 length equals 13 residues. The CDR3: CASSLERRDIQYF. The CDR3 DNA follows: TGTGCCAGCAGCTTGGAGAGGCGGGACATTCAGTACTTC.

The rearrangement links TRBV7-2 to TRBJ2-5; tentative D call: TRBD2 (6 bases). V was trimmed by 4 bases and J by 5 bases, leaving 14 bases between them. The CDR3 is 14 amino acids. Germline V gene data show CDR1 as SGHTA and CDR2 as FQGNSA. This CDR3 is CASSSRLVGETQYF. The CDR3 DNA follows: TGTGCCAGCAGCTCGAGACTAGTGGGGGAGACCCAGTACTTC.

The rearrangement uses TRBV24-1 and TRBJ2-7, with D tentatively TRBD1 (6 bases). CDR1 is KGHDR and CDR2 is SFDVKD in the germline V gene. Trimming shortened V by 4 bases and J by 7 bases, and 16 bases separated the two germline ends. The CDR3 length is 14 residues. In nucleotides, the CDR3 is TGTGCCACCAGTGAACAGGGAAGTCGTAATGAGCAGTACTTC. Translated, it gives CATSEQGSRNEQYF.

This clonotype was counted only a few times. The chain carries TRBV7-9 and TRBJ2-7; 9 nucleotides line up with TRBD1. The CDR3 sequence is 13 residues long. The germline CDR1 and CDR2 sequences are SEHNR and FQNEAQ (reference sequence). V was clipped by 8 bases and J by 4 bases; unmatched bases: 6. The CDR3 reads CASGKTGGYEQYF. CDR3 coding DNA: TGTGCCAGCGGAAAGACAGGGGGGTACGAGCAGTACTTC. The full variable domain, in which reference TRBV7-9 and TRBJ2-7 provide the parts outside the CDR3, is DTGVSQNPRHKITKRGQNVTFRCDPISEHNRLYWYRQTLGQGPEFLTYFQNEAQLEKSRLLSDRFSAERPKGSFSTLEIQRTEQGDSAMYLCASGKTGGYEQYFGPGTRLTVT.

This clonotype was seen a few times. The V gene is TRBV20-1, the J gene TRBJ2-5, with 8 bases identical to TRBD2. Germline trimming cut 1 base from V and 3 bases from J; bases unmatched to any gene: 7. The CDR3 loop spans 15 amino acids. CDR1 and CDR2 from the germline V gene are DFQATT and SNEGSKA (reference sequence). As DNA, the CDR3 is TGCAGTGCTAGAGTACCGGGGGGGAGGAAAGAGACCCAGTACTTC. Protein product: CSARVPGGRKETQYF.

This clonotype appeared a few times. The V and J genes are TRBV7-2 and TRBJ2-4; TRBD1 is a possible D gene (6 bases). The better agreement between TRBJ2-7 and the DNA end casts doubt on the J call. The V gene's germline CDR1 is SGHTA and CDR2 FQGNSA. The CDR3 extends over 15 amino acids. CDR3: CASSSTGIQRYEQYF. CDR3 bases: TGTGCCAGCAGCTCAACAGGGATTCAAAGGTACGAGCAGTACTTC.

V and J are TRBV29-1 and TRBJ1-2; TRBD1 matches at 10 bases. The CDR3 spans 15 residues. CDR1 is SQVTM and CDR2 is ANQGSEA in the germline V gene. Trimming cost V 1 base and J 7 bases; bases outside gene matches: 9. In DNA, the CDR3 is TGCAGCGTTGAAGGGGCCCAGACAGGGGGCGGTGGCTACACCTTC. Protein product: CSVEGAQTGGGGYTF. The full variable domain, its missing parts supplied by reference TRBV29-1 and TRBJ1-2, is SAVISQKPSRDICQRGTSLTIQCQVDSQVTMMFWYRQQPGQSLTLIATANQGSEATYESGFVIDKFPISRPNLTFSTLTVSNMSPEDSSIYLCSVEGAQTGGGGYTFGSGTRLTVV.

This clonotype was seen a handful of times. The rearrangement joins TRBV7-2 to TRBJ2-7, with 7 positions matching TRBD2. V gave up 4 bases and J gave up 3 bases; unmatched junction bases: 9. The CDR3 consists of 15 residues. In germline, CDR1 is SGHTA, CDR2 FQGNSA. DNA of the CDR3: TGTGCCAGCAGCTCGCTGGGGGGGGTCTACTACGAGCAGTACTTC. It encodes CASSSLGGVYYEQYF.

This clonotype has a handful of counts. This chain uses TRBV20-1 with TRBJ2-1; TRBD1 is a possible D gene (5 bases). In germline, CDR1 is DFQATT, CDR2 SNEGSKA (reference sequence). With 6 bases removed from V and 3 bases from J, the gap between germline ends came to 18 bases. This CDR3 comprises 15 residues. CDR3 nucleotides: TGCAGTGCGCCCGACCCGGACAATTTCTACAATGAGCAGTTCTTC. Translation gives CSAPDPDNFYNEQFF.

This clonotype was seen only once. The junction departs from the called germline gene at one end, perhaps through a read error. The chain combines TRBV7-2 with TRBJ2-5, with D maybe TRBD2 (5 bases). The germline V gene encodes CDR1 SGHTA and CDR2 FQGNSA. The CDR3 extends over 13 amino acids. Written as DNA, the CDR3 is TGTGCCAGCAACTTAAAGTTGGAGGTGGCCCAGTACTTC. Translating gives CASNLKLEVAQYF.

This clonotype came up a few times. The chain is built from TRBV4-3 and TRBJ2-7; TRBD2 matches at 10 bases. Germline CDR1 is LGHNA and CDR2 is YSLEER. This CDR3 comprises 15 residues. V was clipped by 5 bases and J by 1 base; unmatched bases: 5. This CDR3 reads CASSAASGGSYEQYF. In DNA form, the CDR3 reads TGCGCCAGCAGCGCAGCTAGCGGGGGTTCCTACGAGCAGTACTTC.

To note about this clonotype: This may be a read error: a much more frequent sequence differs by one nucleotide. This chain links TRBV12-3 or TRBV12-4 with TRBJ1-1; maybe TRBD1 (5 bases). CDR3 length: 12 amino acids. CDR3 coding DNA: TGTACCAGCAGTCCCGGGACCGGTGAAGCTTTCTTT. It is translated as CTSSPGTGEAFF.

As for this clonotype: The junction does not match germline at one end; this may be a read error. The chain joins TRBV4-3 to TRBJ2-3; the D gene is possibly TRBD2 (6 bases). CDR1 is LGHNA and CDR2 is YSLEER in the germline V gene. This CDR3 is 16 amino acids long. The CDR3 spells CASSQDTGTYTDTQYF. The DNA of the CDR3 is TGCGCCAGCAGCCAAGATACCGGGACTTACACAGATACACAGTATTTT.

The gene calls are TRBV6-2 or TRBV6-3 and TRBJ2-1; 11 positions match TRBD2. Per germline, CDR1 MNHEY and CDR2 SVGEGT. Trimming cost V 7 bases and J 11 bases; bases outside gene matches: 10. This CDR3 is built from 14 residues. This CDR3 is CASTLAGGPTQQFF. CDR3 bases: TGTGCCAGCACCTTAGCGGGGGGGCCTACCCAGCAGTTCTTC.

This chain connects TRBV12-3 or TRBV12-4 to TRBJ2-2; D is uncertain. The V gene lost 6 bases and the J gene lost 1 base, with 12 bases spanning the gap. The CDR3 contains 15 residues. CDR3 DNA: TGTGCCAGCAGCCAGTTACGACAGAACACCGGGGAGCTGTTTTTT. This encodes CASSQLRQNTGELFF.

The chain joins TRBV6-6 to TRBJ1-2; D is unclear. Germline V gene lookup returns CDR1 MNHNY and CDR2 SVGAGI (reference sequence). V was cut by 7 bases and J by 1 base, with 13 bases left in between. The CDR3 has 14 amino acids. The CDR3 spells CASTASGLNYGYTF. The CDR3 DNA sequence: TGTGCCAGCACCGCCTCGGGCCTTAACTATGGCTACACCTTC.

In DNA, the CDR3 is TGTGCCAGCAGCCAAATTCGGGCGAATGAGCAGTTCTTC. Translating it yields CASSQIRANEQFF. J is TRBJ2-1 and V is TRBV3-1; D gene ambiguous. The germline V gene has CDR1 LGHDT and CDR2 YNNKEL (reference sequence). This CDR3 has 13 residues. V was cut by 2 bases and J by 7 bases, with 9 bases left in between.

For this clonotype: The junction departs from germline at one end; a sequencing error may be responsible. The chain has TRBV7-7 and TRBJ2-1, with D maybe TRBD1 (6 bases). CDR3 size: 13 residues. The germline V gene encodes CDR1 SSHAT and CDR2 FNYEAQ (reference sequence). The CDR3 is CASRRSGAGEQFF. The CDR3 DNA follows: TGTGCTAGCAGGAGATCAGGGGCGGGTGAGCAGTTCTTC.

This clonotype was counted a few times. The CDR3: CASSITGTQETQYF. The CDR3 coding sequence is TGTGCCAGCAGCATAACCGGGACTCAAGAGACCCAGTACTTC. This chain joins TRBV7-9 and TRBJ2-5; D might be TRBD2 (6 bases). This CDR3 region has 14 residues. Germline V CDR1 and CDR2: SEHNR, FQNEAQ (reference sequence). The germline V and J ends were trimmed by 5 bases and 2 bases, with 12 bases remaining between them.

This clonotype was seen a few times. The rearrangement joins TRBV5-1 to TRBJ1-4; D may be TRBD1 (6 bases). Germline CDR1 SGHRS, CDR2 YFSETQ. V lost 0 bases and J 5 bases, leaving 11 bases between the germline ends. The CDR3 spans 15 residues. The CDR3 protein is CASSLGGQTNEKLFF. CDR3 DNA sequence: TGCGCCAGCAGCTTGGGCGGACAGACGAATGAAAAACTGTTTTTT.

The rearrangement links TRBV7-2 to TRBJ2-1, with 9 positions matching TRBD2. V shed 1 base and J 6 bases; nucleotides not matched to a gene: 7. This CDR3 spans 16 amino acids. The V gene's germline CDR1 is SGHTA and CDR2 FQGNSA. DNA of the CDR3: TGTGCCAGCAGCTTAGGTGGCGGGGGGGCCATCAATGAGCAGTTCTTC. Translating it yields CASSLGGGGAINEQFF.